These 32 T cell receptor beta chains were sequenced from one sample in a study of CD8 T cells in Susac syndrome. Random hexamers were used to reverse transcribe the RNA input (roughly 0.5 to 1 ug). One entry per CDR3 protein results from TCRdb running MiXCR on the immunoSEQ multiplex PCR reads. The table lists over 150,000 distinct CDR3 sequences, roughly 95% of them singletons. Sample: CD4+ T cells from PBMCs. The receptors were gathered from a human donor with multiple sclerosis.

The CDR3 reads CAWSGYTYEQYF. DNA of the CDR3: TGTGCCTGGAGTGGTTACACCTACGAGCAGTACTTC. The chain uses TRBV30 and TRBJ2-7, with no clear D. The germline V gene encodes CDR1 GTSNPN and CDR2 SVGIG (reference sequence). CDR3 length: 12 amino acids. Trimming removed 1 base at V and 2 bases at J, with 6 bases between.

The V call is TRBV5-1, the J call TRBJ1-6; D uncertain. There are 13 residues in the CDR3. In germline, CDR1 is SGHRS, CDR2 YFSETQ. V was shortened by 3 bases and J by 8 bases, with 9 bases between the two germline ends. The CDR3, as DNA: TGCGCCAGCAGCTGGGCAAGGGATTCACCCCTCCACTTT. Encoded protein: CASSWARDSPLHF.

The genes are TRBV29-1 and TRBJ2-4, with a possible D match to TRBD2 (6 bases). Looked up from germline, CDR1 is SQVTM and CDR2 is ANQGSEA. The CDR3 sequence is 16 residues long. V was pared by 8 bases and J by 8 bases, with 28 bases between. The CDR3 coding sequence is TGCAGCCTCGCCCCGGCGGGGAAGGGATCGGGAGACATTCAGTACTTC. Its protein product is CSLAPAGKGSGDIQYF.

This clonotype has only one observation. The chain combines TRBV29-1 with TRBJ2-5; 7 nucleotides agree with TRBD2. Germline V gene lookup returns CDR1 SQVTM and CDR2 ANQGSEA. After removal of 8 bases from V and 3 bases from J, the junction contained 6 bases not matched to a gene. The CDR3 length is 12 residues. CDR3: CSRETSKETQYF. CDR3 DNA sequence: TGCAGCAGAGAGACTAGCAAAGAGACCCAGTACTTC. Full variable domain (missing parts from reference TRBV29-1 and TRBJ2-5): SAVISQKPSRDICQRGTSLTIQCQVDSQVTMMFWYRQQPGQSLTLIATANQGSEATYESGFVIDKFPISRPNLTFSTLTVSNMSPEDSSIYLCSRETSKETQYFGPGTRLLVL.

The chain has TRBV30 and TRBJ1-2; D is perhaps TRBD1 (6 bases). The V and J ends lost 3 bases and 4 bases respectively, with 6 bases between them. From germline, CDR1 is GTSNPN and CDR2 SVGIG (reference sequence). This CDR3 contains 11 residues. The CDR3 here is CAWRQGYGYTF. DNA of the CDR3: TGTGCCTGGAGACAGGGCTATGGCTACACCTTC.

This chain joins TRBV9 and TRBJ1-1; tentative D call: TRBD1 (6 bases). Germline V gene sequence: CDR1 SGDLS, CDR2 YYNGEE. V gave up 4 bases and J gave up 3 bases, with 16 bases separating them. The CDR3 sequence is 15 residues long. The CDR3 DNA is TGTGCCAGCAGCCACAGTGGGGGGGCCGACACTGAAGCTTTCTTT. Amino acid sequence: CASSHSGGADTEAFF.

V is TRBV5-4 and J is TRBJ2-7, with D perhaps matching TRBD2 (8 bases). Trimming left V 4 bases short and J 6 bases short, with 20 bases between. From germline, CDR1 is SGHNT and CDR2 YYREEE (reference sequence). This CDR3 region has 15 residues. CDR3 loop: CASSAGRDSLLEQYF. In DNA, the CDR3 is TGTGCCAGCAGCGCCGGGAGGGACAGCCTCCTCGAGCAGTACTTC.

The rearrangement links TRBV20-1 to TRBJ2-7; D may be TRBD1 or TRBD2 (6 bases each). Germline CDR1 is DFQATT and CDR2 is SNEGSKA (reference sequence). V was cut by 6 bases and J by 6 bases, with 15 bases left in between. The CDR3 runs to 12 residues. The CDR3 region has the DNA TGCAGTGCAAAACTAGGGGGGAGCGAGCAGTACTTC. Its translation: CSAKLGGSEQYF.

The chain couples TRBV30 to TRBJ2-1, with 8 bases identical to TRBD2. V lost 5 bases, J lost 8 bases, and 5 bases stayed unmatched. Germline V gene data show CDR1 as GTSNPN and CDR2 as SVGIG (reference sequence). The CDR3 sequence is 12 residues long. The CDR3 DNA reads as TGTGCCTGGGGGACGGGAGGGTATGAGCAGTTCTTC. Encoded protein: CAWGTGGYEQFF.

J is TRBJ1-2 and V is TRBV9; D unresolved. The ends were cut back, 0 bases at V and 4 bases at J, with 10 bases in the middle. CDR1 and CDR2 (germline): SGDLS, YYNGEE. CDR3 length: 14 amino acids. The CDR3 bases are TGTGCCAGCAGCGTAGGCAGTATTGGCTATGGCTACACCTTC. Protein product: CASSVGSIGYGYTF.

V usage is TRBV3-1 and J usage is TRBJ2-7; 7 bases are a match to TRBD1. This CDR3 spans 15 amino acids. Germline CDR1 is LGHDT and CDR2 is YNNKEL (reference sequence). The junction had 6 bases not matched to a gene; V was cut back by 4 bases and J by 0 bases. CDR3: CASSPGQVGSYEQYF. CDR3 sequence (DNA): TGTGCCAGCAGCCCCGGACAGGTGGGCTCCTACGAGCAGTACTTC.

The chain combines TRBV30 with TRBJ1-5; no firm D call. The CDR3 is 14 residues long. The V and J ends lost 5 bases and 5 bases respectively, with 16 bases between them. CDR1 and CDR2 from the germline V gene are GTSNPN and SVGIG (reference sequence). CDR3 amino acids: CAWGTRQGYQPQHF. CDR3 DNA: TGTGCCTGGGGTACAAGACAAGGATATCAGCCCCAGCATTTT.

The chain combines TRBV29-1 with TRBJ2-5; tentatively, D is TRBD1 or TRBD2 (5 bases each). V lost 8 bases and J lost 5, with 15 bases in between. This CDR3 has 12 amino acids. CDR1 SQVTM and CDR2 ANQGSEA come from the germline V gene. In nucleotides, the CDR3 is TGCAGCACGACTGGGGGTGTGGAGACCCAGTACTTC. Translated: CSTTGGVETQYF.

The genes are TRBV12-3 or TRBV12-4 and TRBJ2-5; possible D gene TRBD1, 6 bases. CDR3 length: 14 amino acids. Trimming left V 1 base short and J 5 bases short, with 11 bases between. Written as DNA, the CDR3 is TGTGCCAGCAGTTTAGGGGGGCTTCGGGAGACCCAGTACTTC. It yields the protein CASSLGGLRETQYF.

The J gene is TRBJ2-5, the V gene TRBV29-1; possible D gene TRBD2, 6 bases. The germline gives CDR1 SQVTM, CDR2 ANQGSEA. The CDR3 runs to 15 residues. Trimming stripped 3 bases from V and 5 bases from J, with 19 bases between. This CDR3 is CSVDLLRAGMETQYF. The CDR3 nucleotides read TGCAGCGTTGATCTGCTTCGGGCGGGGATGGAGACCCAGTACTTC.

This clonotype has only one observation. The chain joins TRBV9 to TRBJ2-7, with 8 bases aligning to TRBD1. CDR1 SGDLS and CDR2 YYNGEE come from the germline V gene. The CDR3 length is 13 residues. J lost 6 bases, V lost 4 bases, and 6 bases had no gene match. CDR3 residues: CASSFGQGGEQYF. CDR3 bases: TGTGCCAGCAGCTTCGGACAGGGCGGCGAGCAGTACTTC.

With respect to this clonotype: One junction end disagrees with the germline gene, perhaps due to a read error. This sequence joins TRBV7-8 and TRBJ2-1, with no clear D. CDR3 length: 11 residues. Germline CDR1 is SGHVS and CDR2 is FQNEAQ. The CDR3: CASSSDPDQGF. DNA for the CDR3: TGTGCCAGCAGCTCCGATCCCGACCAAGGATTC.

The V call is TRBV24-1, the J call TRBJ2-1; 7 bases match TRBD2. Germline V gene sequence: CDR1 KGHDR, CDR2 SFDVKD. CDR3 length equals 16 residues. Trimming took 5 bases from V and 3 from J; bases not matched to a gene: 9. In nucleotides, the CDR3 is TGTGCCACCAGTGCGATAAGCGGGGCAAGCTACAATGAGCAGTTCTTC. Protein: CATSAISGASYNEQFF.

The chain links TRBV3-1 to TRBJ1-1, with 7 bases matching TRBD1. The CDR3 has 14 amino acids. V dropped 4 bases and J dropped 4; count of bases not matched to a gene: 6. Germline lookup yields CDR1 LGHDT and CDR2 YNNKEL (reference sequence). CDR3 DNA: TGTGCCAGCAGCCGCACAGGGGCGGGCACTGAAGCTTTCTTT. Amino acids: CASSRTGAGTEAFF.

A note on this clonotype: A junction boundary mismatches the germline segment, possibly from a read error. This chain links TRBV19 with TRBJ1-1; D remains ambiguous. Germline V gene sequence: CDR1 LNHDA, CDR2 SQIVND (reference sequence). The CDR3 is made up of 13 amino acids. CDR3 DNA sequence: TGTGCTAGTAGTATAGGCGCCGACCCTGAAGCTTTCTTT. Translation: CASSIGADPEAFF.

The CDR3, as DNA: TGTGCCAGCAGCGAGGGACATACGGGGACTGAAGCTTTCTTT. Encoded protein: CASSEGHTGTEAFF. This sequence joins TRBV9 and TRBJ1-1; TRBD1 might be the D (6 bases). V was cut by 3 bases and J by 5 bases, with 14 bases left in between. The germline gives CDR1 SGDLS, CDR2 YYNGEE. The CDR3 spans 14 residues.

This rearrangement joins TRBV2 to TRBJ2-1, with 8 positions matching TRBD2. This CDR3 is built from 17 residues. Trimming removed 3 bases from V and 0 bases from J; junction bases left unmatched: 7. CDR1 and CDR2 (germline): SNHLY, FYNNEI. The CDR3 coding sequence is TGTGCCAGCAGTGATTTACTAGCGGTAAGCTCCTACAATGAGCAGTTCTTC. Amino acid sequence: CASSDLLAVSSYNEQFF.

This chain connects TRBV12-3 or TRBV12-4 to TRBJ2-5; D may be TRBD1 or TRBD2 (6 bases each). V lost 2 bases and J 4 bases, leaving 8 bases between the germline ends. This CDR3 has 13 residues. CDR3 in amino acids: CASSLRGAETQYF. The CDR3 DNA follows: TGTGCCAGCAGTTTAAGGGGGGCAGAGACCCAGTACTTC.

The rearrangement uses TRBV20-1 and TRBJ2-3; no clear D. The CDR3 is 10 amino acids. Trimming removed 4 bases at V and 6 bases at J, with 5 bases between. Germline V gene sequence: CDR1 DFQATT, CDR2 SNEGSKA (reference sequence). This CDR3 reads CSAKSDTQYF. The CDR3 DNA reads TGCAGTGCTAAATCGGATACGCAGTATTTT.

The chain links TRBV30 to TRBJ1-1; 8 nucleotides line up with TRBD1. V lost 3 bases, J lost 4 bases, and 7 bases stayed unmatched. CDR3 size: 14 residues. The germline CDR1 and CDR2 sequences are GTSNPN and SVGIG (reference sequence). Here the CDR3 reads CAWSAQGAGTEAFF. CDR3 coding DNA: TGTGCCTGGAGCGCGCAGGGGGCGGGCACTGAAGCTTTCTTT. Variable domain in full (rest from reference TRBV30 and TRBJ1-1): SQTIHQWPATLVQPVGSPLSLECTVEGTSNPNLYWYRQAAGRGLQLLFYSVGIGQISSEVPQNLSASRPQDRQFILSSKKLLLSDSGFYLCAWSAQGAGTEAFFGQGTRLTVV.

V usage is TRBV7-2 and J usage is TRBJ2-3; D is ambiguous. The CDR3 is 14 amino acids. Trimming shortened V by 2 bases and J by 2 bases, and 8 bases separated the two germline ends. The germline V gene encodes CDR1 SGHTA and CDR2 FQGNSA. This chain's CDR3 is CASSLTYTTDTQYF. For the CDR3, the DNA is TGTGCCAGCAGCTTAACATATACCACAGATACGCAGTATTTT.

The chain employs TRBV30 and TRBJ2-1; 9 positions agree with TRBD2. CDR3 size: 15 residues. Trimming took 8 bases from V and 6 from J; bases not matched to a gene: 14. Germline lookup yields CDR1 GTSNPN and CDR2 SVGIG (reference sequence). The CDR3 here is CARGFGGGGFNEQFF. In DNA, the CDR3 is TGTGCCCGTGGGTTCGGCGGGGGGGGTTTCAATGAGCAGTTCTTC.

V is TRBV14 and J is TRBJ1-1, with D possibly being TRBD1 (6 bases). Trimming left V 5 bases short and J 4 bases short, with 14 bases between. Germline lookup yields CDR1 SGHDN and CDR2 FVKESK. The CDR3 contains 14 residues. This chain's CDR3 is CASSARGGGTEAFF. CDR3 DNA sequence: TGTGCCAGCAGCGCCAGGGGCGGGGGCACTGAAGCTTTCTTT.

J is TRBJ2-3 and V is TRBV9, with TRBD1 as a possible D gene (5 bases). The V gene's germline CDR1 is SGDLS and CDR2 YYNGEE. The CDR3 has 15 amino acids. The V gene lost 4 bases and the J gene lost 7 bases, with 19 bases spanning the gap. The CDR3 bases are TGTGCCAGCAGCTCTCGAAGGGGAAATGTTAATACGCAGTATTTT. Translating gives CASSSRRGNVNTQYF.

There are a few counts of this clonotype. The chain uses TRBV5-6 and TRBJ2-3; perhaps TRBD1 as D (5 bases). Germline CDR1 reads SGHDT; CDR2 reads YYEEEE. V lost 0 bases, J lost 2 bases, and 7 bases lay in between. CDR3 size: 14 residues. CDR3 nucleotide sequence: TGTGCCAGCAGCTTGGGACAGCTCACAGATACGCAGTATTTT. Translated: CASSLGQLTDTQYF.

CDR3 protein: CSAILKPPANEQFF. The CDR3 DNA sequence: TGCAGTGCCATCTTAAAGCCCCCTGCTAATGAGCAGTTCTTC. V gene TRBV20-1 combines with J gene TRBJ2-1; no clear D. This CDR3 is 14 amino acids long. The ends were cut back, 6 bases at V and 7 bases at J, with 19 bases in the middle. The germline V gene has CDR1 DFQATT and CDR2 SNEGSKA (reference sequence).

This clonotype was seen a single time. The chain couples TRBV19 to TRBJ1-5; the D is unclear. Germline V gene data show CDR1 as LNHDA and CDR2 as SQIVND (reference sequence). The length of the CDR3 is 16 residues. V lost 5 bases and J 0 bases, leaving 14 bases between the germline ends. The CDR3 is CASSATPGGSNQPQHF. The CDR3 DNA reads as TGTGCCAGTAGTGCCACCCCGGGCGGTAGCAATCAGCCCCAGCATTTT. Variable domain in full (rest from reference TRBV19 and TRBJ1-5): DGGITQSPKYLFRKEGQNVTLSCEQNLNHDAMYWYRQDPGQGLRLIYYSQIVNDFQKGDIAEGYSVSREKKESFPLTVTSAQKNPTAFYLCASSATPGGSNQPQHFGDGTRLSIL.